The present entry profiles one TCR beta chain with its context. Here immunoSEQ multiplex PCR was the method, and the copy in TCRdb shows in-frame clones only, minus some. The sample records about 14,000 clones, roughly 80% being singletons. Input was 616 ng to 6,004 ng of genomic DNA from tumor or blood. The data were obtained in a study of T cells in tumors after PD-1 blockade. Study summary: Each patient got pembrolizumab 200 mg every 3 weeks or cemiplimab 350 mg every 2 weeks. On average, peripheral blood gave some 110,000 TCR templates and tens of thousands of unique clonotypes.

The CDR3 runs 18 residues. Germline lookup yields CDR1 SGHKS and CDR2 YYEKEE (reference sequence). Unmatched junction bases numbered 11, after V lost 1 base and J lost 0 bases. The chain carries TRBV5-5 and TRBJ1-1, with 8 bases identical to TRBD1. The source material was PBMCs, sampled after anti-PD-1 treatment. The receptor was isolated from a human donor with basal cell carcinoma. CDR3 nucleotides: TGTGCCAGCAGCTTGCTCTTCCCCCGACAGGGGATGAACACTGAAGCTTTCTTT. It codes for CASSLLFPRQGMNTEAFF.